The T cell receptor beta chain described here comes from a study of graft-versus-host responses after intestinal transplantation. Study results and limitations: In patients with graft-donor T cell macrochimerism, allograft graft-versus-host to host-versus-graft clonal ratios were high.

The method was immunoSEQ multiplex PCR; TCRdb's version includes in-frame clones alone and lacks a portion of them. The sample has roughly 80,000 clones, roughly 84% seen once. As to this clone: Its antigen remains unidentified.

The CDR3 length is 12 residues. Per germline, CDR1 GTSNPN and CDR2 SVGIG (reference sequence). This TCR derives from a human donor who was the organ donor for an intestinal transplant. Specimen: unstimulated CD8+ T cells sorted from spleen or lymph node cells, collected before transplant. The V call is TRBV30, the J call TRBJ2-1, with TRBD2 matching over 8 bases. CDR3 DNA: TGTGCGCTTAGCGGGGTGCTCAATGAGCAGTTCTTC. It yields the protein CALSGVLNEQFF.